This T cell receptor (beta chain) was captured in a study of T cell changes during pregnancy in multiple sclerosis. This clone has a handful of counts. The method was immunoSEQ multiplex PCR; TCRdb's version includes in-frame clones alone and lacks a portion of them. Of more than 55,000 clones detected, 85% to 95% appear once; the ten largest clones hold 3.5%. Trimming at V came to 6 bases and at J to 7 bases, leaving 5 bases not matched to a gene. Germline assignment: CDR1 SGHAT and CDR2 FQNNGV. The CDR3 spans 13 residues. This chain connects TRBV11-2 to TRBJ1-4, with 7 bases that match TRBD1. The sequences come from CD8+ T cells from peripheral blood mononuclear cells, collected in the third trimester of pregnancy. The source of this sequence is a female donor with multiple sclerosis, enrolled in a pregnancy study. The CDR3 DNA reads as TGTGCCAGCAGATACCAGGGGGGTGAAAAACTGTTTTTT. It specifies CASRYQGGEKLFF. Using reference TRBV11-2 and TRBJ1-4 for the parts outside the CDR3, the full variable domain is EAGVAQSPRYKIIEKRQSVAFWCNPISGHATLYWYQQILGQGPKLLIQFQNNGVVDDSQLPKDRFSAERLKGVDSTLKIQPAKLEDSAVYLCASRYQGGEKLFFGSGTQLSVL.